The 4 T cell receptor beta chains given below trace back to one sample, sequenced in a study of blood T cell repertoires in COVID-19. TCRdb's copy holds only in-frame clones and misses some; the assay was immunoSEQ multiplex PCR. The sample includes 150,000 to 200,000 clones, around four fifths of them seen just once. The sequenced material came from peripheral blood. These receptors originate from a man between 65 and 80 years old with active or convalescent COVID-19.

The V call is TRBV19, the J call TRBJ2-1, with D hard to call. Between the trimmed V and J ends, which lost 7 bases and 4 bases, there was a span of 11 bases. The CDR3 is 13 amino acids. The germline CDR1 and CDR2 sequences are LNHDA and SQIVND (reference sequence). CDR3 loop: CASTAAGYNEQFF. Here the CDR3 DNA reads TGTGCCAGTACCGCAGCCGGGTACAATGAGCAGTTCTTC.

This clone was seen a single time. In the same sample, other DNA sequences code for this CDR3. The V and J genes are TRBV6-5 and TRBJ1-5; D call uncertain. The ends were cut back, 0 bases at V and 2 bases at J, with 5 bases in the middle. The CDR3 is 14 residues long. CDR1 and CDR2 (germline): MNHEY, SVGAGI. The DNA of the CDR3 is TGTGCCAGCAGTTACTCGGCAGGCAATCAGCCCCAGCATTTT. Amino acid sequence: CASSYSAGNQPQHF.

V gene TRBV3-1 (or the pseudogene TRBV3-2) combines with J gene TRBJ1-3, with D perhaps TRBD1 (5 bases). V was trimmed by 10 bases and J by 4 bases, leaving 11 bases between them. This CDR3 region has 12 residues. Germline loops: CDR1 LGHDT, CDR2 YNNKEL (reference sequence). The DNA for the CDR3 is TGTGCCACCTCTCCAGGGGGAAACACCATATATTTT. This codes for CATSPGGNTIYF.

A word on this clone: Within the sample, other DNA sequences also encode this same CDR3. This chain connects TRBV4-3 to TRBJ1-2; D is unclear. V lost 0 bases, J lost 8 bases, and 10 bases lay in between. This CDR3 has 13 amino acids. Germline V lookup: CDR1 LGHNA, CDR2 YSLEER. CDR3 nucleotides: TGCGCCAGCAGCCAAGATGGGCCTGACGGCTACACCTTC. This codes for CASSQDGPDGYTF.